This T cell receptor beta chain was captured in a study of blood T cell repertoires in COVID-19. Study information: Samples taken during acute and convalescent COVID-19 were collected in the United States, Italy and Spain.

The ends were cut back, 1 base at V and 0 bases at J, with 7 bases in the middle. Germline assignment: CDR1 SGHVS and CDR2 FQNEAQ. CDR3 length: 16 amino acids. The assay was immunoSEQ multiplex PCR, and TCRdb's table has in-frame clones only and misses some. The data show roughly 100,000 clones, roughly 82% seen once. The chain couples TRBV7-8 to TRBJ1-6, with D uncertain. The sequence was obtained from an elderly man with acute or convalescent COVID-19. Sequenced sample: peripheral blood. CDR3 DNA sequence: TGTGCCAGCAGCTTAGAGGCGGGCTCCTATAATTCACCCCTCCACTTT. This gives the protein CASSLEAGSYNSPLHF.